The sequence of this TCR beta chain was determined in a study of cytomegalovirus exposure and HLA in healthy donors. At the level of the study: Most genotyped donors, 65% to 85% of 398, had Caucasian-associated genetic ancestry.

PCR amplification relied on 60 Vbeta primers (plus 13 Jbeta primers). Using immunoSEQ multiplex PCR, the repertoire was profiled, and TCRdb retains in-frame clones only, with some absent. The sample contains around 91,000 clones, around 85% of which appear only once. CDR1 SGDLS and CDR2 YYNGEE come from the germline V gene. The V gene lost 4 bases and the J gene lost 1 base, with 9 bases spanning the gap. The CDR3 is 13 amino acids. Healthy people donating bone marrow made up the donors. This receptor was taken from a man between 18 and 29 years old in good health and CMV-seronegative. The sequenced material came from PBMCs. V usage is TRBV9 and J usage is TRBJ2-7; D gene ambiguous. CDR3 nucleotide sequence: TGTGCCAGCAGCCCCGCGGAATCCTACGAGCAGTACTTC. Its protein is CASSPAESYEQYF.